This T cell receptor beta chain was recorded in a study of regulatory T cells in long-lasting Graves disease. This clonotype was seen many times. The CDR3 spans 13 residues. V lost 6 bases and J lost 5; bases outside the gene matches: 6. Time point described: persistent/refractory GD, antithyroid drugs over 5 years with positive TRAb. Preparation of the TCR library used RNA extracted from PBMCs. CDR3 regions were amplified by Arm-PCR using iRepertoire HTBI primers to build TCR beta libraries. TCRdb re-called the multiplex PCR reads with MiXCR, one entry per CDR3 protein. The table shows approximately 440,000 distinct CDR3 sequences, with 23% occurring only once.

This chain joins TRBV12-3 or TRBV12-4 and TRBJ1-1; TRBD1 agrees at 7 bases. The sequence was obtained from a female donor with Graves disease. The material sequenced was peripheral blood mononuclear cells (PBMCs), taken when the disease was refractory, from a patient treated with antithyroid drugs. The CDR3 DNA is TGTGCCAGCAGCACAGGGGTTCGGACTGAAGCTTTCTTT. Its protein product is CASSTGVRTEAFF.